Listed below are T cell receptor beta chains from one sample, sequenced in a study of brain T cells in children with intractable seizures. The repertoire was sequenced with immunoSEQ multiplex PCR; TCRdb's copy has only in-frame clones and lacks some. The profile covers 300,000 to 400,000 clones, with 93% appearing a single time and 4.5% to 7% taken by the ten largest. Here the sequenced sample was peripheral blood, taken roughly 5 months after surgery. Source of these receptors: a boy in the first two years of life with tuberous sclerosis and intractable seizures. Each CDR3 is given with its conserved first and last residue. A D gene is named only where the DNA matches it firmly. Expanded clones get a size class; other rows say once, few or many, or leave the size out.

-	TRBV11-2	-	TRBJ2-7	CASRRKREQYF	TGTGCCAGCAGGCGTAAGCGCGAGCAGTACTTC
TRBD2	TRBV6-1	-	TRBJ2-3	CASSEGGRSGGTDTQYF	TGTGCCAGCAGTGAAGGCGGTCGGAGCGGGGGCACAGATACGCAGTATTTT
-	TRBV10-3	-	TRBJ1-5	CAIRNSGPNQPQHF	TGTGCCATCAGGAACAGCGGCCCCAATCAGCCCCAGCATTTT
-	TRBV24-1	once	TRBJ1-1	CATSDLRAGDEAFF	TGTGCCACCAGTGATTTGAGAGCAGGGGACGAAGCTTTCTTT
-	TRBV5-5	-	TRBJ2-1	CASSLAGTRDRPTYNEQFF	TGTGCCAGCAGCTTGGCCGGGACCCGCGACCGCCCTACCTACAATGAGCAGTTCTTC
TRBD2	TRBV29-1	once	TRBJ2-5	CSVKPSGAPETQYF	TGCAGCGTTAAACCTAGCGGAGCCCCCGAGACCCAGTACTTC
TRBD2	TRBV3-1/TRBV3-2	once	TRBJ2-5	CASSGTSRETQYF	TGTGCCAGCAGCGGGACTAGCAGGGAGACCCAGTACTTC
-	TRBV7-2	-	TRBJ2-7	CASSWGVGQTYEQYF	TGTGCCAGCAGCTGGGGGGTGGGCCAGACCTACGAGCAGTACTTC
TRBD2	TRBV11-2	once	TRBJ2-1	CASSLDILAGAVNEQFF	TGTGCCAGCAGCTTAGATATCCTAGCGGGAGCGGTCAATGAGCAGTTCTTC
-	TRBV5-1	once	TRBJ1-1	CASSLDVARTEAFF	TGCGCCAGCAGCTTGGATGTTGCCCGGACTGAAGCTTTCTTT
-	TRBV5-4	-	TRBJ2-7	CASSYGAVEQYF	TGTGCCAGCAGCTACGGGGCGGTCGAGCAGTACTTC
TRBD2	TRBV30	once	TRBJ2-3	CAWTPGLAGFTDTQYF	TGTGCCTGGACCCCGGGACTAGCGGGTTTCACAGATACGCAGTATTTT
TRBD1	TRBV13	once	TRBJ1-4	CASSPRGQGDEKLFF	TGTGCCAGCAGCCCCCGGGGACAGGGGGATGAAAAACTGTTTTTT
-	TRBV18	-	TRBJ2-3	CASSPAGPQWRGLYPDTQYF	TGTGCCAGCTCACCTGCGGGTCCACAGTGGCGGGGGCTGTATCCAGATACGCAGTATTTT
-	TRBV19	-	TRBJ1-2	CASINRGGVYYGYTF	TGTGCCAGTATTAATCGGGGCGGCGTCTACTATGGCTACACCTTC
-	TRBV29-1	-	TRBJ2-1	CSVEAEVGNEQFF	TGCAGCGTTGAAGCGGAGGTCGGGAATGAGCAGTTCTTC
-	TRBV5-4	-	TRBJ1-1	CASSFGRDGEEAFF	TGTGCCAGCAGCTTCGGCAGGGATGGGGAAGAAGCTTTCTTT
-	TRBV12-3/TRBV12-4	once	TRBJ2-1	CASSMQTYNEQFF	TGTGCCAGCAGTATGCAGACCTACAATGAGCAGTTCTTC
TRBD1	TRBV5-1	once	TRBJ1-1	CASSPRGTGYPNTEAFF	TGCGCCAGCAGCCCGCGTGGGACAGGATACCCTAACACTGAAGCTTTCTTT
-	TRBV6-1	-	TRBJ2-3	CASSEQPDSGFWGTQYF	TGTGCCAGCAGTGAGCAACCAGACAGCGGGTTTTGGGGGACGCAGTATTTT
-	TRBV2	-	TRBJ1-2	CASSSIVGYGYTF	TGTGCCAGCAGTTCCATCGTGGGGTATGGCTACACCTTC
-	TRBV6-5	-	TRBJ1-5	CASSLGRASNQPQHF	TGTGCCAGCAGCCTGGGACGGGCTAGCAATCAGCCCCAGCATTTT
-	TRBV2	-	TRBJ2-7	CASSVWSGPSYEQYF	TGTGCCAGCAGTGTTTGGTCGGGTCCCTCCTACGAGCAGTACTTC
-	TRBV4-2	-	TRBJ2-3	CASSQDRDSPRTDTQYF	TGTGCCAGCAGCCAAGATAGGGACTCCCCCCGCACAGATACGCAGTATTTT
-	TRBV6-5	-	TRBJ1-2	CASSYSGGTGGYTF	TGTGCCAGCAGTTACTCGGGAGGCACTGGTGGCTACACCTTC
-	TRBV28	-	TRBJ2-7	CASSFWNEQYF	TGTGCCAGCAGTTTTTGGAACGAGCAGTACTTC
TRBD1	TRBV3-1/TRBV3-2	-	TRBJ2-5	CASRQGRVETQYF	TGTGCCAGCAGACAGGGGAGAGTAGAGACCCAGTACTTC
-	TRBV5-4	-	TRBJ1-5	CASSLSGENQPQHF	TGTGCCAGCAGCTTGTCGGGAGAAAATCAGCCCCAGCATTTT
-	TRBV6-5	-	TRBJ1-2	CASTTGAPGGYTF	TGTGCCAGCACGACCGGGGCCCCTGGTGGCTACACCTTC
-	TRBV29-1	-	TRBJ1-1	CSVRLQLNTEAFF	TGCAGCGTTAGGCTACAGTTGAACACTGAAGCTTTCTTT
-	TRBV5-1	-	TRBJ2-2	CASSLEAAGGGELFF	TGCGCCAGCAGCTTGGAAGCAGCCGGCGGCGGGGAGCTGTTTTTT
TRBD2	TRBV7-3	-	TRBJ2-3	CASSLDAGVDTQYF	TGTGCCAGCAGCTTAGATGCGGGAGTGGATACGCAGTATTTT
-	TRBV3-1/TRBV3-2	-	TRBJ1-2	CASSAGYYGYTF	TGTGCCAGCAGCGCGGGATACTATGGCTACACCTTC
TRBD2	TRBV7-2	-	TRBJ2-7	CASSPSGTSGYEQYF	TGTGCCAGCAGCCCCTCCGGGACTAGCGGGTACGAGCAGTACTTC
-	TRBV7-9	-	TRBJ1-1	CASSSFGGNTEAFF	TGTGCCAGCAGCTCATTTGGGGGGAATACTGAAGCTTTCTTT
-	TRBV10-2	-	TRBJ2-7	CASSEDGEEPYEQYF	TGCGCCAGCAGTGAAGATGGAGAGGAGCCCTACGAGCAGTACTTC
-	TRBV12-3/TRBV12-4	-	TRBJ1-1	CASSSTGNTEAFF	TGTGCCAGCAGCTCAACAGGGAACACTGAAGCTTTCTTT
-	TRBV5-6	-	TRBJ2-3	CASSLDLTWTDTQYF	TGTGCCAGCAGCTTGGACCTAACTTGGACAGATACGCAGTATTTT
TRBD2	TRBV19	-	TRBJ2-7	CASSSGGSYEQYF	TGTGCCAGTAGTAGCGGGGGGTCCTACGAGCAGTACTTC
-	TRBV6-5	-	TRBJ2-3	CASSYGNGGTDTQYF	TGTGCCAGCAGTTACGGGAATGGGGGCACAGATACGCAGTATTTT
TRBD1	TRBV2	few	TRBJ1-2	CASSEAGGQGIDGYTF	TGTGCCAGCAGTGAAGCTGGGGGACAGGGGATAGATGGCTACACCTTC
-	TRBV21-1	once	TRBJ2-2	CASSKWDKANTGELFF	TGTGCCAGCAGCAAATGGGACAAAGCGAACACCGGGGAGCTGTTTTTT